Listed below are T cell receptor beta chains from one sample, sequenced in a study of regulatory T cells in long-lasting Graves disease. Using its own MiXCR run on the multiplex PCR reads, TCRdb lists one record per CDR3 protein. The sample lists about half a million distinct CDR3 sequences, 22% occurring once. Specimen: peripheral blood mononuclear cells (PBMCs), collected when the disease was refractory, from a patient treated with antithyroid drugs. The receptors here all came from a female donor with Graves disease. CDR3s include the opening cysteine and the closing phenylalanine or tryptophan. D genes are given only for firm matches. For some rows the clone size is stated as once, few or many, or as a class when expanded; others skip it.

abundance: NA; v_gene: TRBV12-3/TRBV12-4; d_gene: NA; j_gene: TRBJ1-1; CDR3nt: TGTACCAGCAGCCCTGGGGGGGTAGGGACTGAAGCTTTCTTT; CDR3aa: CTSSPGGVGTEAFF
abundance: many; v_gene: TRBV28; d_gene: TRBD1; j_gene: TRBJ2-7; CDR3nt: TGTGCCAGCAGTTTATGGGGACAGGGCAAAATAAGCGAGCAGTACTTC; CDR3aa: CASSLWGQGKISEQYF
abundance: few; v_gene: TRBV7-3; d_gene: NA; j_gene: TRBJ1-2; CDR3nt: TGTGCCAGCAGCCGGGGACCGACAGCTAACTATGGCTACACCTTC; CDR3aa: CASSRGPTANYGYTF
abundance: many; v_gene: TRBV6-5; d_gene: NA; j_gene: TRBJ1-1; CDR3nt: TGTGCCAGCAGTTACGTCAAGGGGACTGAAGCTTTCTTT; CDR3aa: CASSYVKGTEAFF
abundance: few; v_gene: TRBV7-8; d_gene: TRBD1; j_gene: TRBJ1-1; CDR3nt: TGTGCCAGCAGCTTAGGAGACAGGGTCCCACCGAACACTGAAGCTTTCTTT; CDR3aa: CASSLGDRVPPNTEAFF
abundance: many; v_gene: TRBV12-3/TRBV12-4; d_gene: NA; j_gene: TRBJ2-6; CDR3nt: TGTGCCAGCAGTCCGGACGGGTCTGGGGCCAACGTCCTGACTTTC; CDR3aa: CASSPDGSGANVLTF
abundance: few; v_gene: TRBV24-1; d_gene: NA; j_gene: TRBJ2-7; CDR3nt: TGTGCCACCGCCTCCCACACCCACGAGCAGTACTTC; CDR3aa: CATASHTHEQYF
abundance: many; v_gene: TRBV7-2; d_gene: NA; j_gene: TRBJ2-5; CDR3nt: TGTGCCAGCAGCCTCAAGAGGCTCCAAGAGACCCAGTACTTC; CDR3aa: CASSLKRLQETQYF
abundance: NA; v_gene: TRBV4-2; d_gene: TRBD1; j_gene: TRBJ1-6; CDR3nt: TGTGCCAGCAGCCAAGACCAGGGGGGTAATTCACCCCTCCACTTT; CDR3aa: CASSQDQGGNSPLHF
abundance: NA; v_gene: TRBV3-1; d_gene: TRBD2; j_gene: TRBJ2-6; CDR3nt: TGTGCCAGCAGCCAAGATATCGGACTAGGCGGGGCCAACGTCCTGACTTTC; CDR3aa: CASSQDIGLGGANVLTF
abundance: few; v_gene: TRBV12-3/TRBV12-4; d_gene: NA; j_gene: TRBJ1-1; CDR3nt: TGTGCCAGCAGTTTTGGGTGGCCTCCGGAAGCTTTCTTT; CDR3aa: CASSFGWPPEAFF
abundance: many; v_gene: TRBV20-1; d_gene: NA; j_gene: TRBJ1-1; CDR3nt: TGCAGTGCTAGACTCCCCGGGACACATGAAGCTTTCTTT; CDR3aa: CSARLPGTHEAFF
abundance: many; v_gene: TRBV6-5; d_gene: NA; j_gene: TRBJ2-7; CDR3nt: TGTGCCAGCAGTTACGCGCGATTCTACGAGCAGTACTTC; CDR3aa: CASSYARFYEQYF
abundance: NA; v_gene: TRBV19; d_gene: NA; j_gene: TRBJ1-3; CDR3nt: TGTGCCAGTAGTATAGATTCCAGAGCTGGAAACACCATATATTTT; CDR3aa: CASSIDSRAGNTIYF
abundance: NA; v_gene: TRBV7-2; d_gene: NA; j_gene: TRBJ1-4; CDR3nt: TGTGCCAGCAGCTACCCGGGGCCCGATGAAAAACTGTTTTTT; CDR3aa: CASSYPGPDEKLFF
abundance: NA; v_gene: TRBV7-2; d_gene: TRBD2; j_gene: TRBJ2-7; CDR3nt: TGTGCCAGCAGCTTAGGTGCTAGCGGGAACTACGAGCAGTACTTC; CDR3aa: CASSLGASGNYEQYF
abundance: few; v_gene: TRBV10-3; d_gene: NA; j_gene: TRBJ2-5; CDR3nt: TGTGCCATCAGTGACTTGGGACAAGAGACCCAGTACTTC; CDR3aa: CAISDLGQETQYF
abundance: NA; v_gene: TRBV20-1; d_gene: NA; j_gene: TRBJ2-4; CDR3nt: TGCAGTGCTCAGACGGGGCGCCTAGCCAAAAACATTCAGTACTTC; CDR3aa: CSAQTGRLAKNIQYF
abundance: many; v_gene: TRBV12-3/TRBV12-4; d_gene: NA; j_gene: TRBJ1-1; CDR3nt: TGTGCCAGCCAAACGTATGGGTTATACACTGAAGCTTTCTTT; CDR3aa: CASQTYGLYTEAFF
abundance: NA; v_gene: TRBV5-4; d_gene: TRBD2; j_gene: TRBJ2-2; CDR3nt: TGTGCCAGCAGCCCAACTAGCGGGGGGGCTAGAACCGGGGAGCTGTTTTTT; CDR3aa: CASSPTSGGARTGELFF
abundance: few; v_gene: TRBV5-1; d_gene: TRBD1; j_gene: TRBJ1-4; CDR3nt: TGCGCCAGCAGCGACAGGACAGGACAAACTAATGAAAAACTGTTTTTT; CDR3aa: CASSDRTGQTNEKLFF
abundance: few; v_gene: TRBV19; d_gene: TRBD2; j_gene: TRBJ2-7; CDR3nt: TGTGCCAGTAGTCCTAACGCGGCGGGAGAATACGAGCAGTACTTC; CDR3aa: CASSPNAAGEYEQYF
abundance: many; v_gene: TRBV28; d_gene: TRBD1; j_gene: TRBJ2-1; CDR3nt: TGTGCCAGCAGTTTTGACCGGACAGGGCGGGATGAGCAGTTCTTC; CDR3aa: CASSFDRTGRDEQFF
abundance: few; v_gene: TRBV9; d_gene: NA; j_gene: TRBJ2-7; CDR3nt: TGTGCCAGCAGCGTGCAACCAGCCTACGAGCAGTACTTC; CDR3aa: CASSVQPAYEQYF
abundance: many; v_gene: TRBV28; d_gene: NA; j_gene: TRBJ1-1; CDR3nt: TGTGCCAGCAGTTTGGAGGGGTGGGGGAACACTGAAGCTTTCTTT; CDR3aa: CASSLEGWGNTEAFF
abundance: once; v_gene: TRBV7-2; d_gene: NA; j_gene: TRBJ1-2; CDR3nt: TGTGCCAGCAGCTTAGCGGGAGGGGCTAGGCGGGGCTACACCTTC; CDR3aa: CASSLAGGARRGYTF
abundance: NA; v_gene: TRBV3-1; d_gene: NA; j_gene: TRBJ1-1; CDR3nt: TGTGCCAGCAGCCAAGGAGGGGGGGCACGGGGTACTGAAGCTTTCTTT; CDR3aa: CASSQGGGARGTEAFF
abundance: many; v_gene: TRBV6-1; d_gene: TRBD1; j_gene: TRBJ1-5; CDR3nt: TGTGCCAGCACCCCGGGGACAGGGGCTGATCGCAATCAGCCCCAGCATTTT; CDR3aa: CASTPGTGADRNQPQHF
abundance: few; v_gene: TRBV24-1; d_gene: TRBD1; j_gene: TRBJ1-2; CDR3nt: TGTGCCACCAGTGACCGCTGGACAGGGGGCGGAGATGGCTACACCTTC; CDR3aa: CATSDRWTGGGDGYTF
abundance: many; v_gene: TRBV2; d_gene: TRBD2; j_gene: TRBJ2-7; CDR3nt: TGTGCCACCCGGAGGCTAGCGGGAGGAAATAGGGAGTACTTC; CDR3aa: CATRRLAGGNREYF
abundance: NA; v_gene: TRBV15; d_gene: TRBD2; j_gene: TRBJ2-3; CDR3nt: TGTGCCACCAAGCGGGGGCTGACAGATACGCAGTATTTT; CDR3aa: CATKRGLTDTQYF
abundance: NA; v_gene: TRBV28; d_gene: NA; j_gene: TRBJ2-2; CDR3nt: TGTGCCAGCAGTTCCGGGACAACGAACACCGGGGAGCTGTTTTTT; CDR3aa: CASSSGTTNTGELFF
abundance: many; v_gene: TRBV28; d_gene: NA; j_gene: TRBJ2-2; CDR3nt: TGTGCCAGCGATATGAACACCGGGGAGCTGTTTTTT; CDR3aa: CASDMNTGELFF
abundance: many; v_gene: TRBV7-2; d_gene: NA; j_gene: TRBJ2-4; CDR3nt: TGTGCCAGCAGCTTGTGGGATACAAAAAACATTCAGTACTTC; CDR3aa: CASSLWDTKNIQYF
abundance: many; v_gene: TRBV6-2/TRBV6-3; d_gene: TRBD2; j_gene: TRBJ2-5; CDR3nt: TGTGCCAGCAGTTACTCGCTAGCGGGAGGGCAGACCCAGTACTTC; CDR3aa: CASSYSLAGGQTQYF
abundance: few; v_gene: TRBV30; d_gene: NA; j_gene: TRBJ1-1; CDR3nt: TGTGCCCTAGCTAAGGGGAACACTGAAGCTTTCTTT; CDR3aa: CALAKGNTEAFF
abundance: NA; v_gene: TRBV20-1; d_gene: TRBD1; j_gene: TRBJ1-1; CDR3nt: TGCAGTGCTAGAGATGACAGGGGGCGAGAGAACACTGAAGCTTTCTTT; CDR3aa: CSARDDRGRENTEAFF
abundance: NA; v_gene: TRBV5-6; d_gene: NA; j_gene: TRBJ1-2; CDR3nt: TGTGCCAGCAGCAGGTTTGATAACTATGGCTACACCTTC; CDR3aa: CASSRFDNYGYTF
abundance: NA; v_gene: TRBV18; d_gene: NA; j_gene: TRBJ1-1; CDR3nt: TGTGCCAGCTCACCTCGAGGGGCCGAGAACACTGAAGCTTTCTTT; CDR3aa: CASSPRGAENTEAFF
abundance: NA; v_gene: TRBV6-9; d_gene: NA; j_gene: TRBJ2-7; CDR3nt: TGTGCCAGCAGTTACTCAGGGACTTTCAGCACCCCCTACGAGCAGTACTTC; CDR3aa: CASSYSGTFSTPYEQYF